This T cell receptor (beta chain) emerged from a study of T cell responses to AZD1222 COVID-19 vaccine. The wider study: Pooling was applied to second doses at about 4 or about 12 weeks.

V was clipped by 4 bases and J by 9 bases; unmatched bases: 7. Germline values: CDR1 SGHDT, CDR2 YYEEEE. This CDR3 is built from 13 residues. This clone was seen a few times. What it recognizes is unknown. Study observations and caveats: Of spike-specific TCRs, nearly half reportedly target regions left unmutated in variants.

TCRdb's copy holds only in-frame clones and misses some; the assay was immunoSEQ multiplex PCR. The table has approximately 100,000 clones, about 88% seen once. The sequencing used peripheral blood, collected on day 0 of AZD1222 vaccination. The sequence derives from an adult in good health. The chain joins TRBV5-6 to TRBJ2-1, with 7 bases lining up with TRBD1. The CDR3 region is CASSIIQGFEQFF. CDR3 coding DNA: TGTGCCAGCAGCATTATACAGGGGTTTGAGCAGTTCTTC.